The sequence of this T cell receptor beta chain was determined in a study of T cell repertoires in cytomegalovirus infection. Turning to the study itself: From public TCR beta signatures came an indication of both CMV infection and matching HLA type.

Between the trimmed V and J ends, which lost 2 bases and 2 bases, there was a span of 13 bases. This CDR3 region has 15 residues. CDR1 is SGDLS and CDR2 is YYNGEE in the germline V gene. A word on this clonotype: Its antigen remains unknown.

Via MiXCR, TCRdb re-called the reads, giving one row per CDR3 protein. Of 90,000 to 130,000 distinct CDR3 sequences listed, 10% are singletons. General observations from the study: Cumulative frequency of public TCR beta families picked out carriers of CMV plus the relevant HLA. The ex vivo response was dominated by HLA-C-restricted CMV-specific TCR beta clonotypes.

The receptor comes from a human donor in good health (CMV status not recorded). Some clones in this sample may be carry-over from other donors' samples. The sequenced material came from PBMCs, sequenced either directly or after in vitro stimulation (not recorded which). This chain uses TRBV9 with TRBJ1-2; D gene uncertain. The CDR3 is CASSVDPWLNYGYTF. CDR3 in DNA: TGTGCCAGCAGCGTCGACCCCTGGCTGAACTATGGCTACACCTTC.